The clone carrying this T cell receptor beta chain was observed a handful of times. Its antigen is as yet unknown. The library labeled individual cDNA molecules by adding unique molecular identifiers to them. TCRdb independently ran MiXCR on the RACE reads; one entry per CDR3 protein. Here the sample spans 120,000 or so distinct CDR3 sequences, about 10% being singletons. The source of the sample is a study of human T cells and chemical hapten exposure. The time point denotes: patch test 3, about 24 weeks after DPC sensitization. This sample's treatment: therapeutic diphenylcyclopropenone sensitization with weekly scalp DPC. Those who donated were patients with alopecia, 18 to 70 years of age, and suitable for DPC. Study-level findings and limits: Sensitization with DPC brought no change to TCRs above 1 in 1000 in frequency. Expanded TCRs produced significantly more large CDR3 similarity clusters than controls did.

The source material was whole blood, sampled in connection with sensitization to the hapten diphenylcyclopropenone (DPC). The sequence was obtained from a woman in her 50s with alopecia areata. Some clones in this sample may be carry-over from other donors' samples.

This CDR3 is CASRSGTVIIEQYF. Written as DNA, the CDR3 is TGTGCCAGCAGATCCGGGACAGTAATAATCGAGCAGTACTTC. The V call is TRBV6-2 or TRBV6-3, the J call TRBJ2-7, with 7 nucleotides matching TRBD1. V lost 6 bases to trimming and J lost 6 bases; unmatched junction nucleotides: 11. The germline gives CDR1 MNHEY, CDR2 SVGEGT. CDR3 size: 14 residues.